This T cell receptor beta chain is drawn from a study of T-cell reconstitution after alpha-beta-depleted transplantation in children listed by TCRdb under 2016. Context from the whole study: The study quantitatively tracked T-cell immune reconstitution after TCRalphabeta/CD19-depleted allogeneic hematopoietic cell transplantation in children using TCR repertoire profiling.

The sample's treatment or condition, from its label and the paper: allogeneic hematopoietic cell transplantation with graft depleted of TCRalphabeta T cells and CD19 B cells. TCRalphabeta/CD19-depleted allogeneic hematopoietic cell grafts were given to the transplant recipients, all of whom were children. Of note for this clonotype: Its antigen remains undetermined. Base qualities are missing; no much larger clone stands one base away.

What the study reported, not specific to this receptor: Hyperexpanded clone frequencies declined over subsequent months; after one year, T-cell counts and TCRbeta diversity were mostly attributed to newly produced T cells. About two months after transplant, the apparently early recovery of alphabetaT-cell counts reportedly depended on just several hundred clones that had expanded rapidly and came from non-depleted graft cells. The high TCRbeta diversity at day 60 in some patients was ascribed to recipient T cells and intrathymic progenitors that had survived conditioning.

Library preparation was by PCR. Instrument on record: Illumina HiSeq 2500. TCR library preparation used molecular barcoding, with unique molecular identifiers applied to normalize quantification of the TCRbeta repertoire. The raw public reads went through TCRdb reprocessing: fastp at Q25, MiXCR clone calling, in-frame beta chains kept. Each record represents a unique CDR3 protein, reported with the most common genes and DNA among its rows. The sample data list 90,000 to 100,000 distinct CDR3 sequences, and more than 20% of these were observed just once. Together, the top ten hold over 20% of the sample. The CDR3 covers 14 residues, taking in both the cysteine and the phenylalanine. The read is trimmed to its CDR3 DNA, 42 bases read in frame from base 1. Via the germline V gene (reference sequence), CDR1 is LNHNV and CDR2 YYDKDF. The junction shows trimming of 6 bases on V and 3 bases on J, and the gene matches do not reach 1 base of it.

The sequence links TRBV15 to TRBJ2-2, with TRBD1 matching 10 junction bases. The starting material was PBMCs, obtained before TCRalphabeta/CD19-depleted stem cell transplant. This TCR derives from a boy between 2 and 10 years old with acute lymphoblastic leukemia, due to receive a stem cell transplant. The CDR3 protein sequence reads: CATRTGGDTGELFF. Read as DNA, the sequence is TGTGCCACCAGGACAGGGGGCGACACCGGGGAGCTGTTTTTT.